This record concerns one T cell receptor (beta chain) sequence. The sample holds many counts of this clonotype. Which antigen it targets is not known. Base qualities were left out, and no much larger clone turns up one base away. As encoded in the germline V gene, CDR1 is SGDLS while CDR2 is YYNGEE. V is reduced by 0 bases and J by 3 bases, leaving a spacing of 4 bases between them. The CDR3 sequence holds 13 residues, the cysteine and phenylalanine included. Of the read, only the CDR3 DNA is kept; its 39 bases are in frame from base 1. The sample belongs to a study of T cells after yellow fever vaccination (dated by TCRdb to the late 2010s). In the study overall: Libraries from fractions with low cell numbers were prepared with the SMART-Seq v4 Ultra Low Input RNA kit. To follow T-cell clones before and after primary and booster YFV17D yellow fever vaccination, bulk TCR alpha and beta repertoires were sequenced over time. Blood samples were taken at several timepoints before and after primary and secondary immunization, and bulk PBMC replicates and cell subsets were isolated. The cohort comprised two healthy male donors, one aged 18 to 29 and one aged 30 to 39 years. Overall study outcomes, separate from this receptor: The secondary T-cell response was found to be weaker but faster than the primary response, with a peak reached on day 5 rather than on day 15. Only a couple of donors were included in the study, so the extent to which the findings can be generalized is limited. A small fraction of clonotypes showed up in both the CD4 and CD8 compartments, probably as a result of convergent recombination. Most clones expanded after primary vaccination were re-detected after the booster (96% of CD4 and about 88% of CD8), suggesting broad memory maintenance. FACS-sorted repertoires could contain abundant contaminating clonotypes from the bulk population, so computational filtering was required.

TCR cDNA was made using 5'RACE template switching, a step that added a universal primer site and unique molecular identifiers. Priming for cDNA synthesis came from both the TCR alpha and TCR beta constant segments. Library amplification involved two PCR steps, and the second step added sample barcodes and sequencing adapters. Sequencing of libraries was performed on Illumina HiSeq 2500 (2x100 bp) or NovaSeq (2x150 bp). Processing in the source paper ran as follows. Reads were demultiplexed and collapsed into UMI consensus sequences with MIGEC, and V(D)J alignment was performed with MiXCR. Using edgeR on replicate PBMC samples, clonotypes were called vaccine-responding if FDR was below 0.01 and the log2 fold change was above 5 up to day 15. Bulk clonotypes were assigned CD4 or CD8 identity according to which sequenced CD4 or CD8 repertoire held them at higher abundance. TCRdb cleaned the public reads at Q25 with fastp, built clones with MiXCR and kept in-frame beta chains. Here each entry gathers all rows of one CDR3 protein and keeps the most common genes and DNA. V and J calls and clone size were set by TCRdb, not the authors. In all, the sample holds 100,000 to 150,000 distinct CDR3 sequences, and approximately 7% of those were seen once. Just under 2.5% of the sample lies in the top ten.

Reading the label with the study, this specimen's treatment or condition is: live attenuated yellow fever vaccine strain. PBMCs were isolated from peripheral blood using a standard Ficoll-Paque protocol. CD4 and CD8 T-cell fractions were isolated with Dynabeads CD4 and CD8 positive selection kits. RNA was extracted with TriZol from bulk PBMCs, CD4 and CD8 fractions, and dextramer-positive and dextramer-negative fractions. Here the chain combines TRBV9 and TRBJ1-5, with no confident D gene call. This receptor was taken from a young man who received the YFV17D yellow fever vaccine. The sequenced sample was CD4+ T cells sorted from PBMCs, obtained 10 to 11 days after the first yellow fever vaccination. The CDR3 region reads CASSVGANQPQHF. In nucleotide form, the sequence is TGTGCCAGCAGCGTAGGGGCCAATCAGCCCCAGCATTTT.